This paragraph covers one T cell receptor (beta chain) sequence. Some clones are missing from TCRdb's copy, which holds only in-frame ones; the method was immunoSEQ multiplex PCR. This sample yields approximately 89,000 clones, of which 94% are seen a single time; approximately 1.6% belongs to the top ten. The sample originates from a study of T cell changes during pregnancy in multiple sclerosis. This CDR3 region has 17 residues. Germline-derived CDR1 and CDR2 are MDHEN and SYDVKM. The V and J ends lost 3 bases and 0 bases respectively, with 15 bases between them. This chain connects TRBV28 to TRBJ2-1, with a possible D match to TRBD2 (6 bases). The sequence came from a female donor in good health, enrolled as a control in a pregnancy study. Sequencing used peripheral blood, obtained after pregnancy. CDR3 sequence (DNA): TGTGCCAGCAGTTTCAATAGCGGCCTTGGCTCCTACAATGAGCAGTTCTTC. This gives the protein CASSFNSGLGSYNEQFF. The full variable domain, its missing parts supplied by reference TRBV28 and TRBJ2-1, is DVKVTQSSRYLVKRTGEKVFLECVQDMDHENMFWYRQDPGLGLRLIYFSYDVKMKEKGDIPEGYSVSREKKERFSLILESASTNQTSMYLCASSFNSGLGSYNEQFFGPGTRLTVL.